The T cell receptor (beta chain) described here comes from a study of shared clonotypes between healthy human individuals. Background on the study: A donor's plate count was three for CD4 naive and three for CD4 memory; CD8 naive had two and CD8 memory one.

There are 12 residues in the CDR3. Germline V gives CDR1 SGHAT, CDR2 FQDESV (reference sequence). The V and J ends lost 6 bases and 12 bases respectively, with 18 bases between them. Some clones are missing from TCRdb's copy, which holds only in-frame ones; the method was immunoSEQ multiplex PCR. The data show millions of clones, around nine tenths seen once. The TCR sequence derives from a young man in good health. What was sequenced was naive CD4+ T cells sorted from blood. Subset given: CD45RA+ positively selected. This chain connects TRBV11-1 to TRBJ2-7, with a weak D call TRBD2 (6 bases). CDR3: CASRNGTSRLYF. The CDR3 coding sequence is TGTGCCAGCAGAAATGGGACTTCCAGGTTGTACTTC.